This paragraph covers one TCR beta chain sequence. The V gene lost 5 bases and the J gene lost 3 bases, with 13 bases spanning the gap. Germline lookup yields CDR1 LNHDA and CDR2 SQIVND (reference sequence). The CDR3 spans 14 residues. Using immunoSEQ multiplex PCR, the repertoire was profiled, and TCRdb retains in-frame clones only, with some absent. The repertoire holds 150,000 to 180,000 clones, with approximately 90% as singletons. This sample is part of a study of T cell responses to AZD1222 COVID-19 vaccine. The sequencing here drew on peripheral blood, taken on day 0 of AZD1222 vaccination. The rearrangement joins TRBV19 to TRBJ1-1; D gene ambiguous. The receptor's source is an adult in good health. Written as DNA, the CDR3 is TGTGCCAGTAGTGATTCTCACGGGGACACTGAAGCTTTCTTT. This encodes CASSDSHGDTEAFF.